The 18 T cell receptor beta chains reported below all come from one sample, sequenced in a study of Ad26.COV2.S vaccination and SARS-CoV-2 variants. TCRdb's table, derived via immunoSEQ multiplex PCR, lists solely in-frame clones and lacks some. The sample carries tens of thousands of clones, less than 85% recorded once. The material was peripheral blood, obtained after recovery from COVID-19. These receptor sequences come from a human donor who had recovered from COVID-19.

The J gene is TRBJ2-7, the V gene TRBV12-3 or TRBV12-4; D remains unclear. V shed 5 bases and J shed 2 bases, with 10 bases lying between them. This CDR3 comprises 13 residues. For the CDR3, the DNA is TGTGCCAGCAGTGCTGTAGGTGCCTACGAGCAGTACTTC. Amino acid sequence: CASSAVGAYEQYF.

The chain has TRBV5-1 and TRBJ2-3; 7 positions match TRBD2. CDR3 size: 15 residues. Germline loops: CDR1 SGHRS, CDR2 YFSETQ. The V segment lost 5 bases and the J segment 0 bases; nucleotides outside the gene matches: 6. The CDR3 is CASRPLARSTDTQYF. In nucleotides, the CDR3 is TGCGCCAGCAGGCCACTAGCGCGAAGCACAGATACGCAGTATTTT.

This chain links TRBV6-5 with TRBJ1-1, with TRBD1 matching over 9 bases. Trimming cost V 6 bases and J 4 bases; bases outside gene matches: 6. The CDR3 has 14 amino acids. Germline CDR1 is MNHEY and CDR2 is SVGAGI. CDR3 in amino acids: CASRLGQGITEAFF. The CDR3 DNA sequence: TGTGCCAGCAGATTAGGACAGGGGATCACTGAAGCTTTCTTT.

The chain recombines TRBV4-2 with TRBJ2-1, with 16 bases that match TRBD2. The CDR3 has 16 amino acids. Germline V gene data show CDR1 as LGHNA and CDR2 as YNFKEQ. Trimming cost V 3 bases and J 7 bases; bases outside gene matches: 3. The CDR3 DNA reads TGTGCCAGCAGCCAGGTGGGACTAGCGGGAGGGAATGAGCAGTTCTTC. It specifies CASSQVGLAGGNEQFF.

The rearrangement uses TRBV19 and TRBJ1-6; D is unresolved. V was trimmed by 3 bases and J by 6 bases, leaving 9 bases between them. The CDR3 totals 14 residues. Per the germline V gene, CDR1 is LNHDA and CDR2 is SQIVND (reference sequence). The DNA for the CDR3 is TGTGCCAGTAGTATGCACGCAGCTAATTCACCCCTCCACTTT. It encodes CASSMHAANSPLHF.

The CDR3 DNA reads TGCGCCAGCAGGCGAGGGGATACAGATACGCAGTATTTT. Its protein is CASRRGDTDTQYF. The gene calls are TRBV5-1 and TRBJ2-3, with D perhaps assigned TRBD1 or TRBD2 (5 bases each). The V gene lost 5 bases and the J gene lost 3 bases, with 10 bases spanning the gap. This CDR3 region has 13 residues. Germline CDR1 and CDR2: SGHRS and YFSETQ.

The chain combines TRBV5-4 with TRBJ2-5; 7 bases match TRBD2. Trimming cost V 1 base and J 2 bases; bases outside gene matches: 5. Germline CDR1 SGHNT, CDR2 YYREEE (reference sequence). The CDR3 extends over 15 amino acids. This chain's CDR3 is CASSLRSGEQETQYF. The CDR3 region has the DNA TGTGCCAGCAGCTTGAGAAGCGGGGAGCAAGAGACCCAGTACTTC.

The rearrangement uses TRBV7-2 and TRBJ2-3; weak D call: TRBD1 (6 bases). Trimming took 5 bases from V and 0 from J, leaving 15 bases between them. There are 16 residues in the CDR3. CDR1 is SGHTA, CDR2 FQGNSA, per germline. CDR3 sequence reads: CASSLRGTYSTDTQYF. The CDR3 nucleotides read TGTGCCAGCAGCCTGAGGGGGACCTATAGCACAGATACGCAGTATTTT.

This chain joins TRBV27 and TRBJ2-1; D not resolved. Germline lookup yields CDR1 MNHEY and CDR2 SMNVEV (reference sequence). Trimming shortened V by 2 bases and J by 10 bases, and 9 bases separated the two germline ends. This CDR3 is 12 amino acids long. CDR3 in amino acids: CASSLPRAEQFF. The DNA for the CDR3 is TGTGCCAGCAGTTTACCCCGAGCAGAGCAGTTCTTC.

The chain carries TRBV29-1 and TRBJ1-4; D possibly corresponds to TRBD1 (5 bases). Germline V gives CDR1 SQVTM, CDR2 ANQGSEA. This CDR3 is built from 13 residues. Trimming took 4 bases from V and 10 from J, leaving 16 bases between them. The CDR3 DNA reads TGCAGCGTTGGTTCTGTGACAGTTGGAAAACTGTTTTTT. Amino acids: CSVGSVTVGKLFF. The full variable domain, in which reference TRBV29-1 and TRBJ1-4 provide the parts outside the CDR3, is SAVISQKPSRDICQRGTSLTIQCQVDSQVTMMFWYRQQPGQSLTLIATANQGSEATYESGFVIDKFPISRPNLTFSTLTVSNMSPEDSSIYLCSVGSVTVGKLFFGSGTQLSVL.

The chain has TRBV9 and TRBJ2-5; TRBD2 agrees at 15 bases. The length of the CDR3 is 20 residues. CDR1 SGDLS and CDR2 YYNGEE come from the germline V gene. V lost 3 bases to trimming and J lost 1 base; unmatched junction nucleotides: 13. The CDR3: CASSEATGTSGRMRQETQYF. CDR3 DNA sequence: TGTGCCAGCAGCGAGGCTACCGGGACTAGCGGGAGGATGCGCCAAGAGACCCAGTACTTC. Full variable domain (outside the CDR3, taken from reference TRBV9 and TRBJ2-5): DSGVTQTPKHLITATGQRVTLRCSPRSGDLSVYWYQQSLDQGLQFLIQYYNGEERAKGNILERFSAQQFPDLHSELNLSSLELGDSALYFCASSEATGTSGRMRQETQYFGPGTRLLVL.

V is TRBV19 and J is TRBJ1-2, with D maybe TRBD1 (6 bases). The CDR3 spans 13 residues. The germline V gene encodes CDR1 LNHDA and CDR2 SQIVND (reference sequence). V lost 5 bases and J lost 2, with 9 bases in between. The CDR3 nucleotides are TGTGCCAGTAGTGACAGGTTAAACTATGGCTACACCTTC. Residues: CASSDRLNYGYTF.

J is TRBJ2-2 and V is TRBV28; no reliable D call. Looked up from germline, CDR1 is MDHEN and CDR2 is SYDVKM. The CDR3 is 13 residues long. The germline V and J ends were trimmed by 4 bases and 4 bases, with 7 bases remaining between them. The CDR3 bases are TGTGCCAGCAGTTCTGAAGCCACCGGGGAGCTGTTTTTT. Its translation: CASSSEATGELFF.

This sequence joins TRBV18 and TRBJ2-2; D unclear. V was pared by 1 base and J by 3 bases, with 6 bases between. The CDR3 is made up of 14 amino acids. CDR1 and CDR2 (germline): KGHSH, LQKENI. The CDR3 nucleotides are TGTGCCAGCTCACCACGGCCCCACACCGGGGAGCTGTTTTTT. Protein sequence: CASSPRPHTGELFF.

V gene TRBV15 combines with J gene TRBJ1-1; D is possibly TRBD1 (5 bases). Trimming cost V 0 bases and J 4 bases, with 9 bases left between them. Germline V gives CDR1 LNHNV, CDR2 YYDKDF (reference sequence). The CDR3 is 14 amino acids. Here the CDR3 DNA reads TGTGCCACCAGCAGAGATCCGGGGGGCACTGAAGCTTTCTTT. Its protein product is CATSRDPGGTEAFF.

The chain carries TRBV6-6 and TRBJ2-5, with D possibly being TRBD1 or TRBD2 (5 bases each). This CDR3 contains 15 residues. Between the trimmed V and J ends, which lost 2 bases and 2 bases, there was a span of 12 bases. Germline V gene lookup returns CDR1 MNHNY and CDR2 SVGAGI (reference sequence). In nucleotides, the CDR3 is TGTGCCAGCAGTTACCCCCGAGGGGTACAAGAGACCCAGTACTTC. Translation: CASSYPRGVQETQYF.

A note on this clone: This specimen includes other DNA sequences encoding the same CDR3. The chain combines TRBV15 with TRBJ1-2; D is undetermined. V shed 9 bases and J shed 2 bases, with 7 bases lying between them. This CDR3 contains 11 residues. The germline CDR1 and CDR2 sequences are LNHNV and YYDKDF (reference sequence). CDR3 DNA: TGTGCCACTAGCTCCAACTATGGCTACACCTTC. Amino acid sequence: CATSSNYGYTF.

The V and J genes are TRBV7-2 and TRBJ2-7, with TRBD1 as a possible D gene (5 bases). The germline V and J ends were trimmed by 6 bases and 7 bases, with 19 bases remaining between them. The CDR3 is made up of 14 amino acids. CDR1 and CDR2 (germline): SGHTA, FQGNSA. The CDR3 is CASRRGRVAEEQYF. CDR3 bases: TGTGCCAGCAGGCGAGGCAGGGTGGCGGAAGAGCAGTACTTC.